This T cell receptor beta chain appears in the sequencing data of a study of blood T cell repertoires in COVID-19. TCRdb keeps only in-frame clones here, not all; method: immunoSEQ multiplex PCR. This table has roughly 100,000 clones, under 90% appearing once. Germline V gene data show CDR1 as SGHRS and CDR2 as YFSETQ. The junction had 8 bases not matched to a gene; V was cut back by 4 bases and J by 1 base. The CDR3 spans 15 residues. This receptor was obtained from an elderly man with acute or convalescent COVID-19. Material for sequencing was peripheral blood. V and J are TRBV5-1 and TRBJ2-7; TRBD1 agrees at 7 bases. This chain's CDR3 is CASSPPQGESYEQYF. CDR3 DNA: TGCGCCAGCAGCCCCCCGCAGGGGGAATCCTACGAGCAGTACTTC.